A selection of T cell receptor beta chains follows, all from one sample in a study of PD-1 blockade in classical Hodgkin lymphoma. The protocol was immunoSEQ multiplex PCR, while the TCRdb copy is restricted to in-frame clones and leaves out a portion. The sample carries some 30,000 clones, about 85% recorded once. The sequencing used CD4+ T cells from blood, collected before the fourth cycle of nivolumab. The receptors were sampled from a human donor with classical Hodgkin lymphoma. Both conserved end residues are part of each CDR3. Where a row states a size, it is once, few, many or the class of an expanded clone; other rows omit it.

clone_size cdr3_length j_call v_call cdr3_aa
NA 15 TRBJ2-1 TRBV6-1 CASTTTRGSYNEQFF
NA 15 TRBJ1-5 TRBV19 CASSMGQGRGGPQHF
NA 12 TRBJ2-2 TRBV7-2 CASRPLVGELFF
NA 14 TRBJ1-1 TRBV6-5 CASSLTGGNTEAFF
once 14 TRBJ2-2 TRBV25-1 CASSVQGNTGELFF
few 13 TRBJ1-1 TRBV19 CAPDRVRRTEAFF
once 16 TRBJ2-7 TRBV9 CASSDSWGARTYEQYF
few 13 TRBJ1-1 TRBV6-1 CASSQVWNTEAFF
once 13 TRBJ2-3 TRBV10-3 CAISGGGLDTQYF
NA 17 TRBJ2-5 TRBV5-1 CASSSGTGGRAGETQYF
NA 15 TRBJ1-3 TRBV10-3 CAISGLGTSGNTIYF
NA 15 TRBJ2-3 TRBV7-8 CASSARTSGTDTQYF
once 16 TRBJ2-1 TRBV10-3 CAIGDGSQRLSWEQFF
NA 15 TRBJ2-2 TRBV28 CASGWTGGVTGELFF
NA 14 TRBJ2-7 TRBV5-1 CASSLAQPLGEQYF
NA 15 TRBJ2-2 TRBV2 CASSVGTAFTGELFF
NA 13 TRBJ2-7 TRBV10-1 CASSESTRYEQYF
NA 15 TRBJ2-1 TRBV5-4 CASSSPGQLVNEQFF
NA 14 TRBJ1-1 TRBV5-1 CASSLFGGDTEAFF
NA 13 TRBJ1-1 TRBV7-2 CASSLGRNTEAFF
NA 15 TRBJ1-1 TRBV7-2 CASSLVKVDTTEAFF
NA 13 TRBJ1-3 TRBV11-2 CASSLEPRNTIYF
NA 14 TRBJ1-5 TRBV18 CASSPRQGVQPQHF
once 14 TRBJ1-4 TRBV6-1 CASREKGTNEKLFF
NA 17 TRBJ2-2 TRBV7-6 CASSRSLSAENTGELFF
NA 16 TRBJ2-5 TRBV25-1 CASSRATGGFVETQYF
NA 15 TRBJ2-3 TRBV18 CASSPPSGRTDTQYF
NA 14 TRBJ1-1 TRBV27 CASSLTGWNTEAFF
NA 13 TRBJ2-2 TRBV19 CASSIEGTGELFF
NA 14 TRBJ2-4 TRBV2 CASRADRGGNIQYF
NA 15 TRBJ2-5 TRBV7-2 CASTITSGLGETQYF
few 11 TRBJ1-4 TRBV30 CAWSIREKLFF
NA 13 TRBJ2-5 TRBV2 CATEDRYQETQYF
NA 20 TRBJ2-5 TRBV15 CATSPGGRTSTSGSFWTQYF
NA 16 TRBJ2-7 TRBV6-1 CASSDENSGGDYEQYF
NA 15 TRBJ1-3 TRBV19 CASSITGTGGNTIYF
NA 11 TRBJ2-3 TRBV28 CASSPGRTQYF
once 14 TRBJ2-5 TRBV2 CASNTNRGSETQYF
NA 16 TRBJ2-4 TRBV30 CAWSLRGAVTKNIQYF
NA 14 TRBJ2-5 TRBV29-1 CSVAGLAGVETQYF
NA 16 TRBJ1-1 TRBV15 CATSRSAGTGDTEAFF
NA 12 TRBJ2-2 TRBV7-9 CASSVRDGELFF
NA 16 TRBJ2-3 TRBV11-3 CASSLGADPNTDTQYF
few 13 TRBJ1-2 TRBV6-5 CASSHRGLFGYTF
NA 15 TRBJ1-6 TRBV2 CATLGGQRGNSPLHF
NA 14 TRBJ1-3 TRBV5-6 CASSGDRGRNTIYF
NA 13 TRBJ1-2 TRBV6-5 CASSYADRDGYTF
NA 12 TRBJ1-6 TRBV7-2 CASSHEVPPLHF
NA 16 TRBJ1-3 TRBV4-1 CASSQEGTGGGNTIYF
NA 13 TRBJ1-1 TRBV11-2 CASSLDVNTEAFF
NA 14 TRBJ1-1 TRBV6-5 CASSYRRGNTEAFF
NA 17 TRBJ1-5 TRBV19 CASSTPRRASINQPQHF
NA 13 TRBJ2-1 TRBV7-2 CASSYGGNNEQFF
few 16 TRBJ1-1 TRBV4-1 CASSLGSGLMNTEAFF
few 14 TRBJ1-5 TRBV30 CAWSVGDFNQPQHF
few 12 TRBJ1-2 TRBV5-5 CASRHQAGGYTF